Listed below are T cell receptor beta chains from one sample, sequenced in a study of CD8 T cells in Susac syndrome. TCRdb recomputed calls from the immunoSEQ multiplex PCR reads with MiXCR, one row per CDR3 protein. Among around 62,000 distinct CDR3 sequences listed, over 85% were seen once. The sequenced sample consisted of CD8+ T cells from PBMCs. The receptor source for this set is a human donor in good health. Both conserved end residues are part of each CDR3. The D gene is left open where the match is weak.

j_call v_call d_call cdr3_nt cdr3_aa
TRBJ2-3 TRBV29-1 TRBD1 TGCAGCTTAATCGGACAGGCCACAGATACGCAGTATTTT CSLIGQATDTQYF
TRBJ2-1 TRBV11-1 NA TGTGCCAGCAGCATGGACTGGGAGGTCAATGAGCAGTTCTTC CASSMDWEVNEQFF
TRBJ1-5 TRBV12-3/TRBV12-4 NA TGTGCCAGCAGTTTGACACCTTATAGCAATCAGCCCCAGCATTTT CASSLTPYSNQPQHF
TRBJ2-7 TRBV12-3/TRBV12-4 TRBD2 TGTGCCAGCAGCGATCCCGGGACTAGCGTTGACTACGAGCAGTACTTC CASSDPGTSVDYEQYF
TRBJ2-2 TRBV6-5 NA TGTGCCAGCACCGTAGGACAGACGAACACCGGGGAGCTGTTTTTT CASTVGQTNTGELFF
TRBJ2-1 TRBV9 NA TGTGCCAGCAGCGTAGAAAGCCTGGGGTACAATGAGCAGTTCTTC CASSVESLGYNEQFF
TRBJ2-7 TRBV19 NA TGTGCCAGCCAGGGTGGGGGCTACGAGCAGTACTTC CASQGGGYEQYF
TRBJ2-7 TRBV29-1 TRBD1 TGCAGCGTTGAAGACGACAGGGAGTCCTACGAGCAGTACTTC CSVEDDRESYEQYF
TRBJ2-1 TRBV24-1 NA TGTGCCACCAGTGATCAGGGGACAAGGACAGCCTACAATGAGCAGTTCTTC CATSDQGTRTAYNEQFF
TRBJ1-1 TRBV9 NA TGTGCCAGCAGTATTGGGGGGGAAGATGTGGAAGCTTTCTTT CASSIGGEDVEAFF
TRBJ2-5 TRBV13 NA TGTGCCAGCAGCTTAGTGGAAGAGACCCAGTACTTC CASSLVEETQYF